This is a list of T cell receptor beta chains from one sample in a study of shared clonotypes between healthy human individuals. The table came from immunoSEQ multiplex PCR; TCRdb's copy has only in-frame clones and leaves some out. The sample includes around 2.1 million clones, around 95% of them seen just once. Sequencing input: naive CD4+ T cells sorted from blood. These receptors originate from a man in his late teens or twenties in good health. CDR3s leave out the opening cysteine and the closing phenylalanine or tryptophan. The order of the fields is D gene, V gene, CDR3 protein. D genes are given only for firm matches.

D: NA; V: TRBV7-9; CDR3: ASSLHQRNEKLF
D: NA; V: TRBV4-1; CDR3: ASSQEVGGVRRTYEQY
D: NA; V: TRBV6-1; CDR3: ASSEGGIYTEAF
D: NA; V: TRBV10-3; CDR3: AISESGQTYEQY
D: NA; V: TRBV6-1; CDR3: ASIEALLAKNIQY
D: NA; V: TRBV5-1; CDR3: ASSLRDRQETQY
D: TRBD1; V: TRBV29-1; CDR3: SVQPGTASYEQY
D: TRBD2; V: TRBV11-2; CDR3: ASSSVDRLAVTDTDTQY
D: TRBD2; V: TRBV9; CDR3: ASSARLRTSGSRDNEQF
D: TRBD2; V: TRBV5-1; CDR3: ASSMSWAGAQY
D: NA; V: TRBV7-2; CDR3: ASSSQGLEQY
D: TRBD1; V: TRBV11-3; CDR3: ASSAGTVEGLF
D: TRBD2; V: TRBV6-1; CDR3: ASSDLGLAGTGELF
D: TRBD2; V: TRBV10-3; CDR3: AIRGTSVDEQF
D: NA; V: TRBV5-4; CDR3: ASSLIEGRIEKLF
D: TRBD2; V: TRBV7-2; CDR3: ASSLVPLAGGYEQY
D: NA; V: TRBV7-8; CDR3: ASSLADGTPGY
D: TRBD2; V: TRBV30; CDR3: AWSPAGLAGKYEQY
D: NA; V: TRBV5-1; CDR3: ASSLLSGSGTDTQY
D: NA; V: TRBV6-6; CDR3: ASSYPRGGANYGYT
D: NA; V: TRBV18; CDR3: ASSPGVQGTEAF
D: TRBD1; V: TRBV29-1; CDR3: SVETGGRETQY